Shown below are 9 T cell receptor beta chains from a single sample sequenced in a study of blood T cell repertoires in COVID-19. TCRdb's copy holds only in-frame clones and misses some; the assay was immunoSEQ multiplex PCR. This sample has a few hundred thousand clones; approximately 90% occur once, and the top ten carry 6.2%. Source material: peripheral blood. These receptors came from a man in his sixties who had recovered from COVID-19.

The V and J genes are TRBV18 and TRBJ2-1; maybe TRBD1 (5 bases). Per germline, CDR1 KGHSH and CDR2 LQKENI. The length of the CDR3 is 14 residues. V lost 6 bases and J 7 bases, leaving 16 bases between the germline ends. For the CDR3, the DNA is TGTGCCAGCTCCCGCCGAGAAGCAGGGAATGAGCAGTTCTTC. Translating it yields CASSRREAGNEQFF.

J is TRBJ1-1 and V is TRBV5-5; tentatively, D is TRBD1 (6 bases). Germline values: CDR1 SGHKS, CDR2 YYEKEE (reference sequence). The germline V and J ends were trimmed by 4 bases and 1 base, with 11 bases remaining between them. The CDR3 runs to 14 residues. The CDR3 DNA reads as TGTGCCAGCAGCCCACGGACAGCGAACACTGAAGCTTTCTTT. The encoded protein is CASSPRTANTEAFF. Full variable domain (outside the CDR3, taken from reference TRBV5-5 and TRBJ1-1): DAGVTQSPTHLIKTRGQQVTLRCSPISGHKSVSWYQQVLGQGPQFIFQYYEKEERGRGNFPDRFSARQFPNYSSELNVNALLLGDSALYLCASSPRTANTEAFFGQGTRLTVV.

The rearrangement links TRBV5-1 to TRBJ1-1, with TRBD1 matching 11 bases. Looked up from germline, CDR1 is SGHRS and CDR2 is YFSETQ. V trimming: 0 bases; J trimming: 3 bases; junction bases outside the gene matches: 4. The CDR3 is 16 amino acids. The CDR3, as DNA: TGCGCCAGCAGCTTGGGGACAGGGGGCGGGTACACTGAAGCTTTCTTT. Translated, it gives CASSLGTGGGYTEAFF. Supplemented by reference TRBV5-1 and TRBJ1-1, the full variable domain reads KAGVTQTPRYLIKTRGQQVTLSCSPISGHRSVSWYQQTPGQGLQFLFEYFSETQRNKGNFPGRFSGRQFSNSRSEMNVSTLELGDSALYLCASSLGTGGGYTEAFFGQGTRLTVV.

This clone was seen a single time. The rearrangement links TRBV28 to TRBJ2-7; the D gene is possibly TRBD2 (7 bases). Deletions cut 7 bases from V and 2 bases from J, with 21 bases between. This CDR3 spans 16 amino acids. Germline-derived CDR1 and CDR2 are MDHEN and SYDVKM. For the CDR3, the DNA is TGTGCCAGCACAACCCCCCGGGGGGCACCTACCTACGAGCAGTACTTC. The encoded protein is CASTTPRGAPTYEQYF. Filled out from reference TRBV28 and TRBJ2-7, the complete variable domain reads DVKVTQSSRYLVKRTGEKVFLECVQDMDHENMFWYRQDPGLGLRLIYFSYDVKMKEKGDIPEGYSVSREKKERFSLILESASTNQTSMYLCASTTPRGAPTYEQYFGPGTRLTVT.

The rearrangement joins TRBV19 to TRBJ1-5; 10 bases are a match to TRBD1. The germline CDR1 and CDR2 sequences are LNHDA and SQIVND (reference sequence). The CDR3 is made up of 15 amino acids. J gave up 6 bases and V 3 bases, and 5 bases lay outside the gene matches. The CDR3, as DNA: TGTGCCAGTAGTATGGGGACAGGGGATATTCAGCCCCAGCATTTT. Its translation is CASSMGTGDIQPQHF.

This clone was observed once. The chain is built from TRBV10-2 and TRBJ2-7; D perhaps matches TRBD2 (6 bases). The CDR3 covers 12 residues. Germline CDR1 is WSHSY and CDR2 is SAAADI. Trimming removed 3 bases from V and 6 bases from J, with 9 bases in between. The CDR3 bases are TGCGCCAGCAGTGAAAGGGGAGGCGAGCAGTACTTC. Translation: CASSERGGEQYF.

The chain recombines TRBV7-9 with TRBJ2-7, with a possible D match to TRBD1 (6 bases). The V end lost 6 bases, the J end lost 5 bases, and 14 bases lay between the germline ends. From germline, CDR1 is SEHNR and CDR2 FQNEAQ (reference sequence). The CDR3 has 13 amino acids. The CDR3 spells CASSLTGFDEQYF. The CDR3 DNA reads as TGTGCCAGCAGTCTAACAGGGTTCGACGAGCAGTACTTC.

The rearrangement joins TRBV24-1 to TRBJ2-5; TRBD2 agrees at 10 bases. Trimming cost V 3 bases and J 3 bases; bases outside gene matches: 3. Per germline, CDR1 KGHDR and CDR2 SFDVKD. The CDR3 covers 15 residues. CDR3 loop: CATSDPAGGEETQYF. CDR3 sequence (DNA): TGTGCCACCAGTGATCCAGCGGGGGGGGAAGAGACCCAGTACTTC.

The rearrangement links TRBV19 to TRBJ2-2, with D unclear. The CDR3 is 13 amino acids. The V and J ends lost 3 bases and 1 base respectively, with 3 bases between them. Germline V gene sequence: CDR1 LNHDA, CDR2 SQIVND (reference sequence). CDR3 coding DNA: TGTGCCAGTAGTATCGGGAACACCGGGGAGCTGTTTTTT. Its translation: CASSIGNTGELFF.